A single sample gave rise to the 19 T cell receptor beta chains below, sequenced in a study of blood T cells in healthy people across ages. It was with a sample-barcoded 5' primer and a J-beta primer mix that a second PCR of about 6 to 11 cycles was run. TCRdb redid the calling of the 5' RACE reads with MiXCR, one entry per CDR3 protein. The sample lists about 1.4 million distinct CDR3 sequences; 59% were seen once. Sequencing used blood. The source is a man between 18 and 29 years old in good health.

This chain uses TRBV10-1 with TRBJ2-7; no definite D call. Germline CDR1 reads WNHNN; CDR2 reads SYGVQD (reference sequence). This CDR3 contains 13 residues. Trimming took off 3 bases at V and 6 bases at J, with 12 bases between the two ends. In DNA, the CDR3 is TGCGCCAGCAGTGAAGGTCAATGGACCGAGCAGTACTTC. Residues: CASSEGQWTEQYF.

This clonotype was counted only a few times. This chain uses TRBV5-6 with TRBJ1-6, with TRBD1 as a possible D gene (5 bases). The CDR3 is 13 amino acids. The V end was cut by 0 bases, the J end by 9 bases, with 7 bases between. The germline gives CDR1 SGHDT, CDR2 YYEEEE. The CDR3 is CASSLGQGSPLHF. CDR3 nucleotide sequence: TGTGCCAGCAGCTTGGGGCAGGGTTCACCCCTCCACTTT.

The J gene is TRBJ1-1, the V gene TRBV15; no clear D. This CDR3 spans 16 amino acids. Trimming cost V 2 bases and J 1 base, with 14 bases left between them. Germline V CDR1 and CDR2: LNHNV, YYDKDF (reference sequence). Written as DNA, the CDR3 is TGTGCCACCAGCAGATACGTAAGAGTGGAGAACACTGAAGCTTTCTTT. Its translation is CATSRYVRVENTEAFF.

CDR3 loop: CASSLGTGQPQHF. The CDR3 coding sequence is TGTGCCAGCAGTTTAGGAACAGGTCAGCCCCAGCATTTT. The rearrangement links TRBV27 to TRBJ1-5; D is perhaps TRBD1 (5 bases). The germline gives CDR1 MNHEY, CDR2 SMNVEV (reference sequence). The CDR3 has 13 amino acids. V was shortened by 2 bases and J by 6 bases, with 8 bases between the two germline ends.

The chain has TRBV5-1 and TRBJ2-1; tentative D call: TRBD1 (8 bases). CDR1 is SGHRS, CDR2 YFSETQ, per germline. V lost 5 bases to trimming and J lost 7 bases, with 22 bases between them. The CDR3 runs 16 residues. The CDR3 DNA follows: TGCGCCAGCAGGATACTCACAGGGGGGGAGGGAAATGAGCAGTTCTTC. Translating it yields CASRILTGGEGNEQFF.

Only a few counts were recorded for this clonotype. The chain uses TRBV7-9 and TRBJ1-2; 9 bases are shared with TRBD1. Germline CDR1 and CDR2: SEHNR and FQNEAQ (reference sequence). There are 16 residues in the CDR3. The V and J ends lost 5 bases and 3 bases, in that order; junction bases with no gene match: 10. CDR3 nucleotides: TGTGCCAGCAGCCAGCCGGGGGACAGGGATCACTATGGCTACACCTTC. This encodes CASSQPGDRDHYGYTF. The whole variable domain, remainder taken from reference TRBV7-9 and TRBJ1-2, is DTGVSQNPRHKITKRGQNVTFRCDPISEHNRLYWYRQTLGQGPEFLTYFQNEAQLEKSRLLSDRFSAERPKGSFSTLEIQRTEQGDSAMYLCASSQPGDRDHYGYTFGSGTRLTVV.

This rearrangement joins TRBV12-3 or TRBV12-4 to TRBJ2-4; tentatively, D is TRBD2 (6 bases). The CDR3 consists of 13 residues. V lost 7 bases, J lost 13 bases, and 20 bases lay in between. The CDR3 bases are TGTGCCAGCACCCACCAGGCAGGAGGGGAGCAGTACTTC. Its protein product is CASTHQAGGEQYF.

The CDR3 DNA follows: TGTGCCAGCGACGGACAGGCAAGGGGCTACACCTTC. Translated: CASDGQARGYTF. J is TRBJ1-2 and V is TRBV14; TRBD1 matches 7 bases. The V segment lost 8 bases and the J segment 8 bases; nucleotides outside the gene matches: 8. CDR1 SGHDN and CDR2 FVKESK come from the germline V gene. The CDR3 runs 12 residues.

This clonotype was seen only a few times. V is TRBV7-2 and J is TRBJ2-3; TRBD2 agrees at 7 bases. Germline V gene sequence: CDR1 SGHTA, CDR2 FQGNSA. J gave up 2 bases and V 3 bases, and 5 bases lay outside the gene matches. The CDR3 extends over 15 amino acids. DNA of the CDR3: TGTGCCAGCAGCTTCGCCGGGACTACCACAGATACGCAGTATTTT. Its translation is CASSFAGTTTDTQYF.

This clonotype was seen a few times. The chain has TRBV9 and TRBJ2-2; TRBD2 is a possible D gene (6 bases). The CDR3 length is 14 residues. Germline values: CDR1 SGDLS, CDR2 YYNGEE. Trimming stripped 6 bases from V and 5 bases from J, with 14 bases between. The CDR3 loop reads CASTRGARTGELFF. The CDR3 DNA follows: TGTGCCAGCACGCGGGGCGCCAGGACCGGGGAGCTGTTTTTT. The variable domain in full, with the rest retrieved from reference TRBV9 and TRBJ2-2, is DSGVTQTPKHLITATGQRVTLRCSPRSGDLSVYWYQQSLDQGLQFLIQYYNGEERAKGNILERFSAQQFPDLHSELNLSSLELGDSALYFCASTRGARTGELFFGEGSRLTVL.

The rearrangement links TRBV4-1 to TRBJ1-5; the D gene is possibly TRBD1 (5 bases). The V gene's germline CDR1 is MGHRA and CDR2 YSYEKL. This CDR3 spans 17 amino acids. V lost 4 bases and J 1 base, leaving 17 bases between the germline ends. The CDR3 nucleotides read TGCGCCAGCAGCCTTGATGGGTCAGGGCGGAGCAATCAGCCCCAGCATTTT. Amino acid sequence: CASSLDGSGRSNQPQHF.

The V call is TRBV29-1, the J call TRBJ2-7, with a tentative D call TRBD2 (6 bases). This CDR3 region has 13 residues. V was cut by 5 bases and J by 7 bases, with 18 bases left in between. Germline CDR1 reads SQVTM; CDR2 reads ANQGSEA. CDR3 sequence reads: CSVLTSKSNEQYF. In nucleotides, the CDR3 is TGCAGCGTTCTGACTAGTAAAAGCAATGAGCAGTACTTC.

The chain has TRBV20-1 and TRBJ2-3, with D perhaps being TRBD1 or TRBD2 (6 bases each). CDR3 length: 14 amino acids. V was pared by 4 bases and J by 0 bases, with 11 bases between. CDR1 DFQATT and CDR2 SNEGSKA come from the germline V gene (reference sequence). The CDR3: CSAKGGHSTDTQYF. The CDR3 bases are TGCAGTGCTAAGGGGGGACACAGCACAGATACGCAGTATTTT.

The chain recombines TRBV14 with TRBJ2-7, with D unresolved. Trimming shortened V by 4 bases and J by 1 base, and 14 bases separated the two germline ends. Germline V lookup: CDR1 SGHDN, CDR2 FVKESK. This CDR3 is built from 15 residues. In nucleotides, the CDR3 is TGTGCCAGCAGCCCCCGGGTTACAACTTCCTACGAGCAGTACTTC. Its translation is CASSPRVTTSYEQYF.

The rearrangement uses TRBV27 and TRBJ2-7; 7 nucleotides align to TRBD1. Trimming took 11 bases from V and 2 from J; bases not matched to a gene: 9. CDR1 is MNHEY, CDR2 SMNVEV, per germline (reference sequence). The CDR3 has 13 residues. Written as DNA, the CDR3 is TGTGCCGGCGCCCCGGGACAGACCTACGAGCAGTACTTC. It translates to CAGAPGQTYEQYF.

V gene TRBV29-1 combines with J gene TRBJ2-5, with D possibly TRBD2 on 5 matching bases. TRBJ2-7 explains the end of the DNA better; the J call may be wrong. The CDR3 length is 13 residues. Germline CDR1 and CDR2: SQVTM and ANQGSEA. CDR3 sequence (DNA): TGCAGCGTCTCTAGAGGGATCCGTTCCGAGCAGTACTTC. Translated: CSVSRGIRSEQYF.

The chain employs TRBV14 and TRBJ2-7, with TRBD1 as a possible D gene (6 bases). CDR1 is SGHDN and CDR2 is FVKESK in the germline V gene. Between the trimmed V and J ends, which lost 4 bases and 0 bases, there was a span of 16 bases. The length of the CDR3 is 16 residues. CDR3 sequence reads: CASSLGLGHFSYEQYF. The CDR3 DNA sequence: TGTGCCAGCAGCCTAGGGCTGGGACACTTCTCCTACGAGCAGTACTTC.

As DNA, the CDR3 is TGTGCCAGCAGCCAAGGGGTCAGACAATACAATGAGCAGTTCTTC. This encodes CASSQGVRQYNEQFF. The chain employs TRBV4-2 and TRBJ2-1; D not resolved. CDR1 LGHNA and CDR2 YNFKEQ come from the germline V gene. Trimming stripped 1 base from V and 4 bases from J, with 11 bases between. This CDR3 contains 15 residues.

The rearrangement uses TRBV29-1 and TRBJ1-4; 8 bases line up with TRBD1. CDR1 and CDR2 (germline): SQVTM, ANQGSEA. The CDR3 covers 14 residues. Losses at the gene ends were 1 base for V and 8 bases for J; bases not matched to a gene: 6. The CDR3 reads CSVEVAGGFEKLFF. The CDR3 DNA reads TGCAGCGTTGAAGTCGCAGGGGGCTTCGAAAAACTGTTTTTT.